This TCR beta chain appears in the sequencing data of a study of neoadjuvant nivolumab and ipilimumab in lung cancer. The CDR3 is made up of 13 amino acids. The V gene lost 3 bases and the J gene lost 1 base, with 6 bases spanning the gap. Germline-derived CDR1 and CDR2 are MGHRA and YSYEKL. Sequencing was performed with immunoSEQ multiplex PCR; in TCRdb, only in-frame clones are kept and a portion is missing. The sample includes roughly 20,000 clones, more than 65% of them seen just once. This sample comprised peripheral blood, obtained before neoadjuvant nivolumab, alone or with ipilimumab. The receptor comes from an adult with non-small cell lung cancer. The chain joins TRBV4-1 to TRBJ1-2; D ambiguous. This chain's CDR3 is CASSQESNYGYTF. As DNA, the CDR3 is TGCGCCAGCAGCCAGGAAAGTAACTATGGCTACACCTTC.